The 18 T cell receptor beta chains listed next were all sequenced from one sample in a study of blood T cell repertoires in COVID-19. Measured with immunoSEQ multiplex PCR; TCRdb has only the in-frame clones, and not every one. The profile shows tens of thousands of clones, more than 80% of them singletons. The specimen was peripheral blood. All receptors derive from a man aged 35 to 55 with acute or convalescent COVID-19.

V and J are TRBV6-5 and TRBJ2-6; D gene ambiguous. CDR1 and CDR2 from the germline V gene are MNHEY and SVGAGI. This CDR3 is 12 amino acids long. The V end lost 9 bases, the J end lost 1 base, and 4 bases lay between the germline ends. The CDR3 reads CASISGANVLTF. As DNA, the CDR3 is TGTGCCAGTATTTCTGGGGCCAACGTCCTGACTTTC.

The gene calls are TRBV14 and TRBJ2-5, with D hard to call. This CDR3 has 15 amino acids. Germline lookup yields CDR1 SGHDN and CDR2 FVKESK. Trimming removed 0 bases at V and 3 bases at J, with 11 bases between. The CDR3 DNA is TGTGCCAGCAGCCAAGATTCCCCTACGAAAGAGACCCAGTACTTC. As protein: CASSQDSPTKETQYF. Supplemented by reference TRBV14 and TRBJ2-5, the full variable domain reads EAGVTQFPSHSVIEKGQTVTLRCDPISGHDNLYWYRRVMGKEIKFLLHFVKESKQDESGMPNNRFLAERTGGTYSTLKVQPAELEDSGVYFCASSQDSPTKETQYFGPGTRLLVL.

The chain recombines TRBV7-8 with TRBJ1-3, with 8 bases lining up with TRBD1. This CDR3 comprises 17 residues. The V segment lost 1 base and the J segment 0 bases; nucleotides outside the gene matches: 5. Germline CDR1 is SGHVS and CDR2 is FQNEAQ. The DNA of the CDR3 is TGTGCCAGCAGCTTAGAAGGGACAGGCATCTCTGGAAACACCATATATTTT. Protein: CASSLEGTGISGNTIYF. Full variable domain (outside the CDR3, taken from reference TRBV7-8 and TRBJ1-3): GAGVSQSPRYKVAKRGQDVALRCDPISGHVSLFWYQQALGQGPEFLTYFQNEAQLDKSGLPSDRFFAERPEGSVSTLKIQRTQQEDSAVYLCASSLEGTGISGNTIYFGEGSWLTVV.

The chain couples TRBV5-1 to TRBJ2-3, with TRBD1 as a possible D gene (5 bases). Trimming pared 4 bases from V and 6 bases from J, leaving 21 bases between. CDR3 length equals 16 residues. In germline, CDR1 is SGHRS, CDR2 YFSETQ. The CDR3 DNA follows: TGCGCCAGCAGCCCGAAAGAAAGCAGGGTTACGGATACGCAGTATTTT. Protein product: CASSPKESRVTDTQYF.

This clone was detected only a few times. The genes are TRBV10-3 and TRBJ2-6, with 7 bases identical to TRBD2. V lost 5 bases and J lost 1; bases outside the gene matches: 8. The CDR3 totals 17 residues. Per germline, CDR1 ENHRY and CDR2 SYGVKD. CDR3 amino acids: CAISRGGAESGANVLTF. CDR3 nucleotide sequence: TGTGCCATCAGTCGGGGAGGGGCAGAGTCTGGGGCCAACGTCCTGACTTTC.

The count of this clone is one. V and J are TRBV2 and TRBJ1-3; no firm D call. CDR1 and CDR2 (germline): SNHLY, FYNNEI. The V and J ends lost 5 bases and 0 bases respectively, with 11 bases between them. The CDR3 extends over 15 amino acids. CDR3 protein: CASSSERDSGNTIYF. The CDR3 nucleotides are TGTGCCAGCAGTTCGGAGAGGGACTCTGGAAACACCATATATTTT.

The chain carries TRBV4-2 and TRBJ2-2; 10 bases align to TRBD2. Germline values: CDR1 LGHNA, CDR2 YNFKEQ. This CDR3 has 16 amino acids. V shed 3 bases, J shed 5 bases, and the junction held 6 bases outside the gene matches. The CDR3: CASSQGSGGTTGELFF. CDR3 bases: TGTGCCAGCAGCCAGGGTAGCGGGGGGACAACCGGGGAGCTGTTTTTT.

The chain carries TRBV10-3 and TRBJ1-3; D possibly corresponds to TRBD1 (6 bases). This CDR3 is 14 amino acids long. Germline loops: CDR1 ENHRY, CDR2 SYGVKD. The germline V and J ends were trimmed by 3 bases and 8 bases, with 14 bases remaining between them. The CDR3 nucleotides read TGTGCCATCAGTGAACCGGGGAAGGGGGACACCATATATTTT. Protein sequence: CAISEPGKGDTIYF.

V and J are TRBV12-3 or TRBV12-4 and TRBJ1-1, with unresolved D. Trimming cost V 6 bases and J 4 bases, with 6 bases left between them. The CDR3 extends over 11 amino acids. CDR3 sequence (DNA): TGTGCCAGCAGAGCGGTCACTGAAGCTTTCTTT. Amino acids: CASRAVTEAFF.

V is TRBV3-1 (or the pseudogene TRBV3-2) and J is TRBJ1-3; tentatively, D is TRBD1 (6 bases). The germline gives CDR1 LGHDT, CDR2 YNNKEL (reference sequence). The CDR3 is made up of 18 amino acids. V dropped 4 bases and J dropped 0 bases, with 19 bases sitting between them. This CDR3 is CASSLVRAGAYSGNTIYF. CDR3 bases: TGTGCCAGCAGCCTCGTGAGAGCAGGGGCCTACTCTGGAAACACCATATATTTT.

This chain uses TRBV11-2 with TRBJ2-7; D possibly corresponds to TRBD2 (5 bases). V was clipped by 7 bases and J by 1 base, with 20 bases between them. CDR1 is SGHAT and CDR2 is FQNNGV in the germline V gene. This CDR3 contains 16 residues. The DNA for the CDR3 is TGTGCCAGCACCTCGATCGCGGAGTCGGGGTCCTACGAGCAGTACGTC. This sequence encodes CASTSIAESGSYEQYV.

V and J are TRBV18 and TRBJ2-3; a possible D gene is TRBD2 (6 bases). V lost 1 base, J lost 3 bases, and 11 bases lay in between. Germline V gene data show CDR1 as KGHSH and CDR2 as LQKENI. The CDR3 has 15 residues. Here the CDR3 reads CASSPQEGRTDTQYF. The CDR3 DNA reads as TGTGCCAGCTCACCACAGGAGGGGAGGACAGATACGCAGTATTTT.

The chain carries TRBV9 and TRBJ1-5; TRBD1 matches 8 bases. Germline assignment: CDR1 SGDLS and CDR2 YYNGEE. The V segment lost 1 base and the J segment 4 bases; nucleotides outside the gene matches: 4. This CDR3 comprises 15 residues. As DNA, the CDR3 is TGTGCCAGCAGCGTATCGGACAGGGAAAATCAGCCCCAGCATTTT. Its translation is CASSVSDRENQPQHF.

The CDR3 region is CAWSVQILTDTQYF. In DNA form, the CDR3 reads TGTGCCTGGAGTGTTCAGATCTTAACAGATACGCAGTATTTT. V gene TRBV30 combines with J gene TRBJ2-3, with D unresolved. V lost 0 bases, J lost 3 bases, and 10 bases lay in between. This CDR3 has 14 residues. The germline CDR1 and CDR2 sequences are GTSNPN and SVGIG (reference sequence).

This chain connects TRBV12-5 to TRBJ2-5, with 14 bases fitting TRBD2. This CDR3 has 17 residues. Germline V gene lookup returns CDR1 LGHNT and CDR2 FRNRAP. Trimming removed 1 base from V and 5 bases from J; junction bases left unmatched: 6. CDR3 in amino acids: CASGLAGLAGGRETQYF. CDR3 in DNA: TGTGCTAGTGGTTTGGCCGGACTAGCGGGAGGTAGGGAGACCCAGTACTTC.

V and J are TRBV6-5 and TRBJ2-5; TRBD2 is a possible D gene (6 bases). The CDR3 runs to 16 residues. Germline CDR1 and CDR2: MNHEY and SVGAGI. V was pared by 2 bases and J by 5 bases, with 18 bases between. The CDR3: CASSYNPAGPGETQYF. As DNA, the CDR3 is TGTGCCAGCAGTTACAATCCAGCGGGCCCCGGGGAGACCCAGTACTTC.

The chain recombines TRBV5-8 with TRBJ2-2, with TRBD1 matching over 7 bases. V was clipped by 6 bases and J by 4 bases; unmatched bases: 12. The CDR3 sequence is 16 residues long. The germline CDR1 and CDR2 sequences are SGHTS and YDEGEE. DNA for the CDR3: TGTGCCAGCAAGAGGGGGCAAAAACGAACCACCGGGGAGCTGTTTTTT. Its protein is CASKRGQKRTTGELFF.

The rearrangement uses TRBV5-4 and TRBJ2-5; 13 nucleotides match TRBD2. This CDR3 has 14 amino acids. In germline, CDR1 is SGHNT, CDR2 YYREEE (reference sequence). Germline trimming cut 10 bases from V and 3 bases from J; bases unmatched to any gene: 6. CDR3 region: CACGLAGDKETQYF. CDR3 nucleotides: TGTGCCTGCGGACTAGCGGGAGATAAAGAGACCCAGTACTTC.